The 24 T cell receptor beta chains reported below all come from one sample, sequenced in a study of T cells after yellow fever vaccination. TCRdb recomputed calls from the 5' RACE reads with MiXCR, one row per CDR3 protein. The sample records about 580,000 distinct CDR3 sequences, 17% being singletons. Here the sequenced sample was PBMCs, taken less than 6 days after the first yellow fever vaccination. These receptors originate from a young man who received the YFV17D yellow fever vaccine.

The chain has TRBV4-3 and TRBJ2-5, with D uncertain. Germline V gene data show CDR1 as LGHNA and CDR2 as YSLEER. CDR3 length: 14 residues. V gave up 1 base and J gave up 0 bases, with 6 bases separating them. The CDR3 nucleotides read TGCGCCAGCAGCCAAGTTGGCTACCAAGAGACCCAGTACTTC. This translates into CASSQVGYQETQYF.

The chain couples TRBV7-2 to TRBJ2-3, with unresolved D. The CDR3 covers 15 residues. The germline V and J ends were trimmed by 5 bases and 7 bases, with 19 bases remaining between them. Germline V lookup: CDR1 SGHTA, CDR2 FQGNSA. The DNA of the CDR3 is TGTGCCAGCAGCGCCCCACCCGGCAGGTTCAATACGCAGTATTTT. The encoded protein is CASSAPPGRFNTQYF.

In its sample, this clonotype was seen a few times. The rearrangement uses TRBV9 and TRBJ2-7; TRBD1 agrees at 9 bases. The germline V gene has CDR1 SGDLS and CDR2 YYNGEE. The CDR3 has 14 amino acids. J was trimmed by 5 bases and V by 0 bases; bases with no gene match: 3. CDR3 sequence (DNA): TGTGCCAGCAGCGTAGGGACAGGGGTCGACGAGCAGTACTTC. This sequence encodes CASSVGTGVDEQYF. Combining the CDR3 with reference TRBV9 and TRBJ2-7 gives the whole variable domain DSGVTQTPKHLITATGQRVTLRCSPRSGDLSVYWYQQSLDQGLQFLIQYYNGEERAKGNILERFSAQQFPDLHSELNLSSLELGDSALYFCASSVGTGVDEQYFGPGTRLTVT.

The chain links TRBV12-3 or TRBV12-4 to TRBJ2-1, with TRBD1 matching 8 bases. The CDR3 length is 14 residues. J gave up 8 bases and V 5 bases, and 8 bases lay outside the gene matches. Here the CDR3 reads CASSIEDRAYEQFF. DNA of the CDR3: TGTGCCAGCAGTATAGAGGACAGGGCGTATGAGCAGTTCTTC.

This clonotype turned up a few times. The chain employs TRBV7-3 and TRBJ2-6; possibly TRBD1 or TRBD2 for D (5 bases each). V gave up 1 base and J gave up 0 bases, with 7 bases separating them. The CDR3 contains 16 residues. From germline, CDR1 is SGHTA and CDR2 FQGTGA. The CDR3 nucleotides are TGTGCCAGCAGCTTAAGTGGGGGCTCTGGGGCCAACGTCCTGACTTTC. Residues: CASSLSGGSGANVLTF. The full variable domain, with the rest looked up from reference TRBV7-3 and TRBJ2-6, is GAGVSQTPSNKVTEKGKYVELRCDPISGHTALYWYRQSLGQGPEFLIYFQGTGAADDSGLPNDRFFAVRPEGSVSTLKIQRTERGDSAVYLCASSLSGGSGANVLTFGAGSRLTVL.

The gene calls are TRBV12-3 or TRBV12-4 and TRBJ2-3; 11 bases line up with TRBD2. The CDR3 has 15 amino acids. Trimming took 6 bases from V and 2 from J; bases not matched to a gene: 4. CDR3 protein: CASRKLAGATDTQYF. The DNA for the CDR3 is TGTGCCAGCAGGAAACTAGCGGGGGCCACAGATACGCAGTATTTT.

Only a few counts were recorded for this clonotype. The V call is TRBV7-9, the J call TRBJ1-1; D gene unclear. Germline V lookup: CDR1 SEHNR, CDR2 FQNEAQ (reference sequence). CDR3 length: 15 residues. Trimming cost V 1 base and J 1 base, with 10 bases left between them. The DNA of the CDR3 is TGTGCCAGCAGCTTAGGATCCGTAAGGAACACTGAAGCTTTCTTT. Its translation is CASSLGSVRNTEAFF.

The chain joins TRBV11-2 to TRBJ2-3, with no clear D. This CDR3 has 13 amino acids. Between the trimmed V and J ends, which lost 1 base and 9 bases, there was a span of 11 bases. In germline, CDR1 is SGHAT, CDR2 FQNNGV. In nucleotides, the CDR3 is TGTGCCAGCAGCTTAGCCCTCATAGGAACGCAGTATTTT. Encoded protein: CASSLALIGTQYF. Filled out from reference TRBV11-2 and TRBJ2-3, the complete variable domain reads EAGVAQSPRYKIIEKRQSVAFWCNPISGHATLYWYQQILGQGPKLLIQFQNNGVVDDSQLPKDRFSAERLKGVDSTLKIQPAKLEDSAVYLCASSLALIGTQYFGPGTRLTVL.

This chain uses TRBV7-9 with TRBJ1-3; the D gene is possibly TRBD1 (6 bases). CDR3 length equals 16 residues. V lost 1 base, J lost 0 bases, and 10 bases lay in between. CDR1 is SEHNR, CDR2 FQNEAQ, per germline (reference sequence). The DNA of the CDR3 is TGTGCCAGCAGCTTAGGGGAGACAGGCTCTGGAAACACCATATATTTT. This codes for CASSLGETGSGNTIYF.

A single count supports this clonotype. The chain uses TRBV3-1 and TRBJ1-6; D is ambiguous. Trimming removed 3 bases at V and 7 bases at J, with 7 bases between. The CDR3 is 13 residues long. Germline V lookup: CDR1 LGHDT, CDR2 YNNKEL (reference sequence). DNA of the CDR3: TGTGCCAGCAGCCAGCAACAGAATTCACCCCTCCACTTT. Protein: CASSQQQNSPLHF.

This chain joins TRBV6-1 and TRBJ2-2; possibly TRBD2 for D (6 bases). The CDR3 is 16 residues long. The germline V gene encodes CDR1 MNHNS and CDR2 SASEGT. Trimming took off 2 bases at V and 5 bases at J, with 15 bases between the two ends. CDR3 coding DNA: TGTGCCAGCAGTGAATCCCTGACTAGGGCTACCGGGGAGCTGTTTTTT. This sequence encodes CASSESLTRATGELFF.

Only a few counts were recorded for this clonotype. The rearrangement joins TRBV11-2 to TRBJ1-1, with a possible D match to TRBD1 (5 bases). Germline V gene sequence: CDR1 SGHAT, CDR2 FQNNGV. Between the trimmed V and J ends, which lost 5 bases and 3 bases, there was a span of 13 bases. The length of the CDR3 is 14 residues. The CDR3, as DNA: TGTGCCAGCAGCCAACGCCGAGGGGACACTGAAGCTTTCTTT. This translates into CASSQRRGDTEAFF.

This clonotype has a handful of counts. The rearrangement joins TRBV10-2 to TRBJ2-3; 10 bases align to TRBD1. Unmatched junction bases numbered 5, after V lost 8 bases and J lost 3 bases. The CDR3 spans 14 residues. Germline CDR1 reads WSHSY; CDR2 reads SAAADI. The CDR3 is CASSGQGVTDTQYF. DNA of the CDR3: TGCGCCAGCTCCGGACAGGGGGTAACAGATACGCAGTATTTT.

This clonotype was counted ten times or more. The chain links TRBV6-2 or TRBV6-3 to TRBJ2-3, with 8 bases aligning to TRBD1. The V segment lost 4 bases and the J segment 2 bases; nucleotides outside the gene matches: 2. This CDR3 has 14 amino acids. Germline V gene data show CDR1 as MNHEY and CDR2 as SVGEGT. This CDR3 reads CASSLGQATDTQYF. CDR3 DNA sequence: TGTGCCAGCAGTTTGGGACAGGCCACAGATACGCAGTATTTT.

This clonotype has only a few counts. This chain links TRBV20-1 with TRBJ1-2; D is uncertain. Per the germline V gene, CDR1 is DFQATT and CDR2 is SNEGSKA (reference sequence). This CDR3 spans 12 amino acids. CDR3 bases: TGCAGAGTGCCACGGACTAACTATGGCTACACCTTC. Protein sequence: CRVPRTNYGYTF.

This clonotype was found a few times. V is TRBV11-3 and J is TRBJ1-1; D remains unclear. Trimming took off 5 bases at V and 11 bases at J, with 18 bases between the two ends. Per germline, CDR1 SGHNT and CDR2 YENEEA. The CDR3 totals 13 residues. Here the CDR3 DNA reads TGTGCCAGCAGCCGAATCGACGGGGAGAGGGCTTTCTTT. Translation: CASSRIDGERAFF.

This clonotype was seen a few times. V and J are TRBV12-3 or TRBV12-4 and TRBJ2-2; D ambiguous. V was trimmed by 6 bases and J by 7 bases, leaving 9 bases between them. This CDR3 has 12 residues. The CDR3 region has the DNA TGTGCCAGCAGGATCGGAAGCGGGGAGCTGTTTTTT. Its translation is CASRIGSGELFF.

This clonotype was found a few times. This chain uses TRBV9 with TRBJ2-1; 7 bases line up with TRBD2. Germline V gene sequence: CDR1 SGDLS, CDR2 YYNGEE. This CDR3 is 15 amino acids long. J lost 4 bases, V lost 3 bases, and 7 bases had no gene match. The CDR3 loop is CASSAPGLLYNEQFF. CDR3 sequence (DNA): TGTGCCAGCAGCGCCCCGGGACTACTATACAATGAGCAGTTCTTC. Based on the CDR3 plus reference TRBV9 and TRBJ2-1, the full variable domain is DSGVTQTPKHLITATGQRVTLRCSPRSGDLSVYWYQQSLDQGLQFLIQYYNGEERAKGNILERFSAQQFPDLHSELNLSSLELGDSALYFCASSAPGLLYNEQFFGPGTRLTVL.

This clonotype was counted only a few times. This chain connects TRBV6-1 to TRBJ2-7; the D is unclear. The ends were cut back, 1 base at V and 3 bases at J, with 13 bases in the middle. Germline V gene sequence: CDR1 MNHNS, CDR2 SASEGT. CDR3 size: 15 residues. CDR3 coding DNA: TGTGCCAGCAGTGAAGGTGGGGTCATCCGCTACGAGCAGTACTTC. Protein: CASSEGGVIRYEQYF.

The gene calls are TRBV12-3 or TRBV12-4 and TRBJ2-5; unclear D gene. V lost 2 bases and J 5 bases, leaving 9 bases between the germline ends. The CDR3 loop spans 13 amino acids. DNA of the CDR3: TGTGCCAGCAGTTTACCTAATAAGGAGACCCAGTACTTC. Its translation: CASSLPNKETQYF.

The chain combines TRBV5-6 with TRBJ1-5; the D gene is possibly TRBD1 (5 bases). The CDR3 covers 15 residues. Trimming took 2 bases from V and 0 from J, leaving 9 bases between them. CDR1 and CDR2 from the germline V gene are SGHDT and YYEEEE. CDR3 nucleotides: TGTGCCAGCAGCTTAATCAGGGATAGCAATCAGCCCCAGCATTTT. Translating gives CASSLIRDSNQPQHF.

This clonotype was seen a few times. The chain couples TRBV12-3 or TRBV12-4 to TRBJ2-2, with 11 bases that match TRBD1. Trimming cost V 3 bases and J 3 bases; bases outside gene matches: 6. The CDR3 is 17 residues long. CDR3 amino acids: CASSFTLGQGDTGELFF. CDR3 sequence (DNA): TGTGCCAGCAGTTTTACTCTGGGACAGGGGGACACCGGGGAGCTGTTTTTT.

This clonotype occurred a few times. The chain links TRBV5-1 to TRBJ2-7, with 9 nucleotides matching TRBD2. Trimming took 0 bases from V and 2 from J; bases not matched to a gene: 3. This CDR3 is 15 amino acids long. Germline CDR1 is SGHRS and CDR2 is YFSETQ. The CDR3 sequence: CASSLEPSGAYEQYV. In DNA, the CDR3 is TGCGCCAGCAGCTTGGAACCTAGCGGGGCCTACGAGCAGTACGTC.

In DNA, the CDR3 is TGTGCCAGTAGTTCAGGGCCATCACCCCTCCACTTT. Protein product: CASSSGPSPLHF. V usage is TRBV19 and J usage is TRBJ1-6; D possibly corresponds to TRBD1 (5 bases). Germline lookup yields CDR1 LNHDA and CDR2 SQIVND (reference sequence). The CDR3 length is 12 residues. V was shortened by 5 bases and J by 10 bases, with 9 bases between the two germline ends.